The T cell receptor (beta chain) under discussion was sequenced for a study of blood T cells in healthy people across ages. The CDR3 covers 12 residues. Germline values: CDR1 SQVTM, CDR2 ANQGSEA. Deletions cut 6 bases from V and 7 bases from J, with 13 bases between. The use of a sample-barcoded 5' primer and a J-beta primer mix characterized a second PCR of about 7 to 12 cycles. TCRdb re-called the 5' RACE reads through MiXCR, storing one row per CDR3 protein. This sample has roughly 1,000,000 distinct CDR3 sequences, with around 25% found just once. These data were also filed under a second study, of T cells of mothers and their children.

This chain links TRBV29-1 with TRBJ2-4; D is unresolved. Sequencing was carried out using blood. The receptor was isolated from a girl aged 2 to 9 in good health. The CDR3 DNA is TGCAGCGTCCGAAGGGCCCCGAACATTCAGTACTTC. It yields the protein CSVRRAPNIQYF. The variable domain in full, completed from reference TRBV29-1 and TRBJ2-4, reads SAVISQKPSRDICQRGTSLTIQCQVDSQVTMMFWYRQQPGQSLTLIATANQGSEATYESGFVIDKFPISRPNLTFSTLTVSNMSPEDSSIYLCSVRRAPNIQYFGAGTRLSVL.